The clone carrying this T cell receptor beta chain occurred once. This specimen comes from a study of blood T cell repertoires in COVID-19. Overall study: The United States, Italy and Spain were the sources of the acute and convalescent COVID-19 samples. In each case, the material was cDNA or gDNA derived from T cells, B-cell-depleted T cells, or PBMCs.

Under the authors' procedure: The assay estimated nucleated cells by amplifying reference gene primers. Clones were sequenced by immunoSEQ multiplex PCR, and TCRdb holds only the in-frame ones, with some missing. That table gives V, J and clone size, and the DNA gave D and trimming. Of a few hundred thousand clones detected, 90% appear once; the ten largest clones hold under 2.5%. Seattle-derived patients entered the study during active infection and were followed longitudinally. CDR1 MNHEY and CDR2 SMNVEV come from the germline V gene (reference sequence). V was shortened by 5 bases and J by 0 bases, with 8 bases between the two germline ends. The CDR3 runs to 14 residues.

Sequenced: peripheral blood. The clonotype comes from a woman aged 55-75 years with COVID-19, enrolled during active disease. This chain joins TRBV27 and TRBJ1-5, with D uncertain. The CDR3 DNA reads as TGTGCCAGCAGTACTCCGGGTAGCAATCAGCCCCAGCATTTT. Translated, it gives CASSTPGSNQPQHF.